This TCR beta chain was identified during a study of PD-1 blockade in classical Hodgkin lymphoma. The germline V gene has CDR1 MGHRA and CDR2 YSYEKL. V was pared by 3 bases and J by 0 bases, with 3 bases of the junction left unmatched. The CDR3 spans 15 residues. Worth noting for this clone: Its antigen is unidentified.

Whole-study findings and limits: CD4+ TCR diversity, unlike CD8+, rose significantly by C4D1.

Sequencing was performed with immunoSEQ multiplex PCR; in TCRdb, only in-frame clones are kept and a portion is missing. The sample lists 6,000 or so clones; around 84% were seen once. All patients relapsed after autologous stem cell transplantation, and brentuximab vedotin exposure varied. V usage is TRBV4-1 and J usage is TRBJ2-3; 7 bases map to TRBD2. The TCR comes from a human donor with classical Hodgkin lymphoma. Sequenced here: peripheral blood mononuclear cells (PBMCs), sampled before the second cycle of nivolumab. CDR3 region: CASSQAGASTDTQYF. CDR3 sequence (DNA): TGCGCCAGCAGCCAGGCGGGAGCTAGCACAGATACGCAGTATTTT.